The sequence of this T cell receptor beta chain was determined in a study of cytomegalovirus exposure and HLA in healthy donors. Study-wide results and caveats: It was approximately 170 TCR beta chains that were listed as cytomegalovirus-associated.

The CDR3 contains 16 residues. Germline-derived CDR1 and CDR2 are SNHLY and FYNNEI. Trimming left V 4 bases short and J 4 bases short, with 16 bases between. Measured with immunoSEQ multiplex PCR; TCRdb has only the in-frame clones, and not every one. This table holds about 200,000 clones, 75% to 85% found once. Of note for this clone: Its antigen is currently unknown.

The receptor was derived from a woman in her 30s in good health and CMV-seropositive. The genes are TRBV2 and TRBJ2-2, with D unresolved. The source material was PBMCs. DNA for the CDR3: TGTGCCAGCAGTGTCATGAGCCCGTGGTCCACCGGGGAGCTGTTTTTT. This gives the protein CASSVMSPWSTGELFF. Supplemented by reference TRBV2 and TRBJ2-2, the full variable domain reads EPEVTQTPSHQVTQMGQEVILRCVPISNHLYFYWYRQILGQKVEFLVSFYNNEISEKSEIFDDQFSVERPDGSNFTLKIRSTKLEDSAMYFCASSVMSPWSTGELFFGEGSRLTVL.